The 15 T cell receptor beta chains listed next were all sequenced from one sample in a study of T cell responses to AZD1222 COVID-19 vaccine. Sequencing used immunoSEQ multiplex PCR; TCRdb keeps in-frame clones, though not all of them. This repertoire shows 75,000 to 100,000 clones, roughly 88% found once; its top ten account for approximately 2.8%. Here the sequenced sample was peripheral blood, taken on day 0 of AZD1222 vaccination. The receptors shown here come from an adult in good health.

The CDR3 protein is CASSPGGQGTDTQYF. The CDR3, as DNA: TGTGCCAGCTCACCGGGGGGGCAGGGCACAGATACGCAGTATTTT. J is TRBJ2-3 and V is TRBV18, with D perhaps TRBD2 (7 bases). The CDR3 has 15 residues. The V end lost 3 bases, the J end lost 1 base, and 11 bases lay between the germline ends. Germline values: CDR1 KGHSH, CDR2 LQKENI. Together with reference TRBV18 and TRBJ2-3, the CDR3 gives the full variable domain: NAGVMQNPRHLVRRRGQEARLRCSPMKGHSHVYWYRQLPEEGLKFMVYLQKENIIDESGMPKERFSAEFPKEGPSILRIQQVVRGDSAAYFCASSPGGQGTDTQYFGPGTRLTVL.

V is TRBV29-1 and J is TRBJ1-1; D is uncertain. The CDR3 is made up of 13 amino acids. Germline V gene lookup returns CDR1 SQVTM and CDR2 ANQGSEA. V lost 7 bases, J lost 0 bases, and 12 bases lay in between. This CDR3 reads CSGGENMNTEAFF. The CDR3 DNA reads as TGCAGCGGTGGGGAAAACATGAACACTGAAGCTTTCTTT.

This chain links TRBV11-2 with TRBJ2-7, with D perhaps given as TRBD1 or TRBD2 (6 bases each). This CDR3 region has 14 residues. Germline V CDR1 and CDR2: SGHAT, FQNNGV. V lost 1 base and J 2 bases, leaving 9 bases between the germline ends. CDR3 DNA sequence: TGTGCCAGCAGCTTAGTGGGGGGCGCCTACGAGCAGTACTTC. It specifies CASSLVGGAYEQYF.

V usage is TRBV5-5 and J usage is TRBJ1-1, with a possible D match to TRBD1 (5 bases). The germline V and J ends were trimmed by 1 base and 6 bases, with 13 bases remaining between them. Per germline, CDR1 SGHKS and CDR2 YYEKEE (reference sequence). The CDR3 spans 14 residues. CDR3 amino acids: CASSLRQPLSEAFF. CDR3 sequence (DNA): TGTGCCAGCAGCTTGAGACAGCCCCTATCTGAAGCTTTCTTT. Combining the CDR3 with reference TRBV5-5 and TRBJ1-1 gives the whole variable domain DAGVTQSPTHLIKTRGQQVTLRCSPISGHKSVSWYQQVLGQGPQFIFQYYEKEERGRGNFPDRFSARQFPNYSSELNVNALLLGDSALYLCASSLRQPLSEAFFGQGTRLTVV.

The chain links TRBV7-3 to TRBJ2-6; D remains unclear. The CDR3 runs to 14 residues. CDR1 is SGHTA and CDR2 is FQGTGA in the germline V gene. Trimming took off 5 bases at V and 0 bases at J, with 5 bases between the two ends. CDR3 protein: CASSPNSGANVLTF. Here the CDR3 DNA reads TGTGCCAGCAGCCCAAACTCTGGGGCCAACGTCCTGACTTTC.

This clone appeared a few times. This chain uses TRBV4-1 with TRBJ2-7, with D tentatively TRBD2 (6 bases). This CDR3 is 15 amino acids long. Germline CDR1 and CDR2: MGHRA and YSYEKL. The V end lost 5 bases, the J end lost 3 bases, and 17 bases lay between the germline ends. The DNA of the CDR3 is TGCGCCAGCAGCGATCGATTTGGGGGGATCTACGAGCAGTACTTC. Protein product: CASSDRFGGIYEQYF.

The gene calls are TRBV6-5 and TRBJ1-1, with D unclear. The CDR3 loop spans 11 amino acids. The germline CDR1 and CDR2 sequences are MNHEY and SVGAGI. Trimming left V 7 bases short and J 1 base short, with 4 bases between. CDR3 residues: CASKRNTEAFF. CDR3 coding DNA: TGTGCCAGCAAGAGGAACACTGAAGCTTTCTTT.

This chain links TRBV2 with TRBJ1-2, with a tentative D call TRBD1 (5 bases). CDR3 length equals 12 residues. In germline, CDR1 is SNHLY, CDR2 FYNNEI. The V gene lost 11 bases and the J gene lost 4 bases, with 14 bases spanning the gap. The CDR3 nucleotides are TGTGCCGGGAGGGACGGTTCCTATGGCTACACCTTC. Residues: CAGRDGSYGYTF.

J is TRBJ1-6 and V is TRBV28; D gene uncertain. Trimming removed 5 bases at V and 8 bases at J, with 19 bases between. The germline CDR1 and CDR2 sequences are MDHEN and SYDVKM. There are 16 residues in the CDR3. CDR3 DNA sequence: TGTGCCAGCAGTGTGATCTCAGGTTTACGTTATTCACCCCTCCACTTT. Translated, it gives CASSVISGLRYSPLHF.

The chain links TRBV28 to TRBJ1-1; 8 bases fit TRBD1. Per germline, CDR1 MDHEN and CDR2 SYDVKM. This CDR3 region has 13 residues. With 6 bases clipped from V and 4 bases from J, the junction kept 4 bases outside the gene matches. CDR3: CASRLQGGTEAFF. CDR3 nucleotides: TGTGCCAGCAGATTACAGGGGGGCACTGAAGCTTTCTTT.

In nucleotides, the CDR3 is TGTGCCAGCAGCGTAGACGGAGACAGGGGCACTGAAGCTTTCTTT. Its translation: CASSVDGDRGTEAFF. This chain connects TRBV9 to TRBJ1-1; the match to TRBD1 covers 8 bases. The CDR3 loop spans 15 amino acids. J gave up 4 bases and V 0 bases, and 5 bases lay outside the gene matches. From germline, CDR1 is SGDLS and CDR2 YYNGEE.

V gene TRBV5-1 combines with J gene TRBJ1-4; 9 positions agree with TRBD1. V was clipped by 3 bases and J by 8 bases; unmatched bases: 8. The germline gives CDR1 SGHRS, CDR2 YFSETQ. The CDR3 extends over 15 amino acids. The CDR3 here is CASSWGQGAIEKLFF. The CDR3 coding sequence is TGCGCCAGCAGCTGGGGACAGGGCGCAATAGAAAAACTGTTTTTT. Combining the CDR3 with reference TRBV5-1 and TRBJ1-4 gives the whole variable domain KAGVTQTPRYLIKTRGQQVTLSCSPISGHRSVSWYQQTPGQGLQFLFEYFSETQRNKGNFPGRFSGRQFSNSRSEMNVSTLELGDSALYLCASSWGQGAIEKLFFGSGTQLSVL.

J is TRBJ1-4 and V is TRBV2; D might be TRBD1 (6 bases). Trimming left V 6 bases short and J 8 bases short, with 19 bases between. Germline CDR1 reads SNHLY; CDR2 reads FYNNEI. The CDR3 length is 15 residues. The CDR3 loop reads CASSGTGALGEKLFF. The CDR3 DNA sequence: TGTGCCAGCAGCGGGACGGGGGCGTTGGGGGAAAAACTGTTTTTT. Combining the CDR3 with reference TRBV2 and TRBJ1-4 gives the whole variable domain EPEVTQTPSHQVTQMGQEVILRCVPISNHLYFYWYRQILGQKVEFLVSFYNNEISEKSEIFDDQFSVERPDGSNFTLKIRSTKLEDSAMYFCASSGTGALGEKLFFGSGTQLSVL.

The chain has TRBV5-1 and TRBJ2-4; 11 bases are a match to TRBD1. The CDR3 has 15 amino acids. After removal of 6 bases from V and 8 bases from J, the junction contained 10 bases not matched to a gene. The V gene's germline CDR1 is SGHRS and CDR2 YFSETQ. CDR3 sequence: CASKGGTGGVDIQYF. The DNA for the CDR3 is TGCGCCAGCAAAGGTGGGACAGGGGGAGTAGACATTCAGTACTTC.

The chain uses TRBV10-3 and TRBJ1-5; 7 bases fit TRBD1. The CDR3 has 14 amino acids. With 3 bases clipped from V and 9 bases from J, the junction kept 8 bases outside the gene matches. Germline V gives CDR1 ENHRY, CDR2 SYGVKD. CDR3 sequence (DNA): TGTGCCATCAGTGAAGACAGGGCTCCCGGGCCCCAGCATTTT. Amino acids: CAISEDRAPGPQHF.